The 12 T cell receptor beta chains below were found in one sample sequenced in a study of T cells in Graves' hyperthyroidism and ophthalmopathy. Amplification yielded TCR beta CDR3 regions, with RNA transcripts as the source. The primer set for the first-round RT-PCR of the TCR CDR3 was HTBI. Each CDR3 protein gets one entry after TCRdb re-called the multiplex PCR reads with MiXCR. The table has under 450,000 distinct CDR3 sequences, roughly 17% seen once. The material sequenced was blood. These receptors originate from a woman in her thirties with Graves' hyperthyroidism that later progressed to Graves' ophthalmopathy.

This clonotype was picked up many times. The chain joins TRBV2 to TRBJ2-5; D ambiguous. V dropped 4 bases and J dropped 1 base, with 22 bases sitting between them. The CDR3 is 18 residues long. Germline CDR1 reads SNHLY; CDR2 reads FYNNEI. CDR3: CASSGPGAYRWGQETQYF. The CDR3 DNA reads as TGTGCCAGCAGTGGGCCGGGCGCTTACCGGTGGGGCCAAGAGACCCAGTACTTC.

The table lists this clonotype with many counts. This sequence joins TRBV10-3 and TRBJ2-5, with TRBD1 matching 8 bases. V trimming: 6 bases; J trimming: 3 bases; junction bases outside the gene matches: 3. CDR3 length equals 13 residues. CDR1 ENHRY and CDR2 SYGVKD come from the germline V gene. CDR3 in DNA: TGTGCCATCAGAGGACAGGGAAAAGAGACCCAGTACTTC. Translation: CAIRGQGKETQYF.

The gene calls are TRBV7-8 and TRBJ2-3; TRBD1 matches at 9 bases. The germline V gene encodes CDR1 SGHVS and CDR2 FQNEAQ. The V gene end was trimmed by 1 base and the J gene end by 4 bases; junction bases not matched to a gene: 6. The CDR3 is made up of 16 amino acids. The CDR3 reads CASSLGADRGPDTQYF. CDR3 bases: TGTGCCAGCAGCTTAGGTGCGGACAGGGGCCCAGATACGCAGTATTTT.

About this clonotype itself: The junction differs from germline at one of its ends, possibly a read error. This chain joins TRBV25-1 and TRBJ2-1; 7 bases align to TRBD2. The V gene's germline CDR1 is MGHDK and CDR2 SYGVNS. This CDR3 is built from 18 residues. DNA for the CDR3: TGTGCCAGCAGTCAGTCTTCGGTGGGCGGGAGAGCCTACAATGGGCAGTTCTTC. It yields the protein CASSQSSVGGRAYNGQFF.

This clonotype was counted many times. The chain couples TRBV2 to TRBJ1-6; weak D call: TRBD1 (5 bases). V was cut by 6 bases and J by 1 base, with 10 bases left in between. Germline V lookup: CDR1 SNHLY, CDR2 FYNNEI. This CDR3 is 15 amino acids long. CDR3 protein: CASRTQGSYNSPLHF. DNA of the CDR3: TGTGCCAGCAGAACGCAGGGATCCTATAATTCACCCCTCCACTTT.

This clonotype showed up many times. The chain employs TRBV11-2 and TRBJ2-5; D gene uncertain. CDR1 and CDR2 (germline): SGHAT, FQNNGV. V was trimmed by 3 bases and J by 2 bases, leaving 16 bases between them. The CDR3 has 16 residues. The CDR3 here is CASSFYSRRPQETQYF. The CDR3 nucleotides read TGTGCCAGCAGCTTTTACAGCAGGAGACCTCAAGAGACCCAGTACTTC.

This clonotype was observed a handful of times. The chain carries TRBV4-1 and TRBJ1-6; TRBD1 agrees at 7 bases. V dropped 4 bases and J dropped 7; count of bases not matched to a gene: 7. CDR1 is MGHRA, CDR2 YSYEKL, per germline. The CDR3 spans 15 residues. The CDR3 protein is CASSRDGQVNSPLHF. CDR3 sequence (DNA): TGCGCCAGCAGCCGCGACGGACAGGTGAATTCACCCCTCCACTTT.

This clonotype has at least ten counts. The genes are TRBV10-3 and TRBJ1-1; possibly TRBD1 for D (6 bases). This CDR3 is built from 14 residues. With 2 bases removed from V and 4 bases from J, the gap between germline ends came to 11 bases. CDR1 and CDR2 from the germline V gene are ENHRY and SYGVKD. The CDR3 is CAISETGPGTEAFF. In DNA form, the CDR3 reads TGTGCCATCAGTGAGACAGGGCCGGGCACTGAAGCTTTCTTT.

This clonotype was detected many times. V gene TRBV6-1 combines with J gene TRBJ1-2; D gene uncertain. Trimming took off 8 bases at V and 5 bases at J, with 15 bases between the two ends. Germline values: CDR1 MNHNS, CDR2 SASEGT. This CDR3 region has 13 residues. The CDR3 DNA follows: TGTGCCAGCCATACGATTGATCGGTATGGCTACACCTTC. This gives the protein CASHTIDRYGYTF.

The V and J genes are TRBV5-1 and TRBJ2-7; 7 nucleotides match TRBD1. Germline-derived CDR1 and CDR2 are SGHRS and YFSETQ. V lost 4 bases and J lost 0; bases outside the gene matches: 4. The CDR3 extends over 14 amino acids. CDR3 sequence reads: CASSKGQISYEQYF. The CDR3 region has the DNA TGCGCCAGCAGCAAGGGACAGATCTCCTACGAGCAGTACTTC.

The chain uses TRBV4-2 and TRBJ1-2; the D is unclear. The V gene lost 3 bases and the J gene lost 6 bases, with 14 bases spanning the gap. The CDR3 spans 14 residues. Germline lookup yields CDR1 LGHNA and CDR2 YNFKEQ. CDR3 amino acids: CASSQPAGRDGYTF. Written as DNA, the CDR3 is TGTGCCAGCAGCCAGCCCGCCGGGAGGGATGGCTACACCTTC.

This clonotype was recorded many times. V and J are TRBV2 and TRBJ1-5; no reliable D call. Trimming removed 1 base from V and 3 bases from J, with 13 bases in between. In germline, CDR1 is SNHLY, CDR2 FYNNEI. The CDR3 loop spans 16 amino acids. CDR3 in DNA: TGTGCCAGCAGTGAAGGCCCGGGCAGACTCAATCAGCCCCAGCATTTT. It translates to CASSEGPGRLNQPQHF. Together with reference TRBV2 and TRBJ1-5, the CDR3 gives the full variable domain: EPEVTQTPSHQVTQMGQEVILRCVPISNHLYFYWYRQILGQKVEFLVSFYNNEISEKSEIFDDQFSVERPDGSNFTLKIRSTKLEDSAMYFCASSEGPGRLNQPQHFGDGTRLSIL.